This T cell receptor (beta chain) derives from a study of blood T cell repertoires in COVID-19. Study-wide background: PBMCs, B-cell-depleted T cells, or T cells were the source of the cDNA or gDNA that made up the material.

Germline trimming cut 5 bases from V and 6 bases from J; bases unmatched to any gene: 5. The CDR3 totals 13 residues. In the authors' methods: Estimation of nucleated cell counts was performed using reference gene primer amplification. Libraries were prepared by immunoSEQ multiplex PCR; TCRdb keeps only in-frame clonotypes and omits some of them. D and trimming were read from the DNA, whereas the V and J calls and clone size are those reported in that table. The sample lists roughly 120,000 clones; roughly 90% were seen once. Seattle patients were enrolled during active infection and followed longitudinally.

The J gene is TRBJ1-1, the V gene TRBV12-3 or TRBV12-4; 8 nucleotides agree with TRBD1. The sequence was collected from a man aged 45-65 years with COVID-19, enrolled during active disease. The sample consisted of peripheral blood. CDR3 region: CASSPTGVAEAFF. The DNA for the CDR3 is TGTGCCAGCAGTCCGACAGGGGTAGCTGAAGCTTTCTTT.